This TCR beta chain was captured by sequencing in a study of T cells after yellow fever vaccination. Study results and caveats: Clones that expanded after primary vaccination mostly reappeared after the booster (over 95% CD4, about 89% CD8). A small proportion of clonotypes was detected in both the CD4 and CD8 compartments. A weaker but faster secondary response was observed, peaking on day 5 versus 15.

About this clonotype: The antigen is unknown.

Trimming cost V 7 bases and J 10 bases; bases outside gene matches: 12. The germline CDR1 and CDR2 sequences are SNHLY and FYNNEI. The CDR3 sequence is 13 residues long. As TCR cDNA was made by 5'RACE template switching, a universal primer site and UMIs were added. TCRdb re-called the 5' RACE reads through MiXCR, storing one row per CDR3 protein. Of more than 350,000 distinct CDR3 sequences in the sample, 11% were seen once. Source: PBMCs, taken on the day of the first yellow fever vaccination. This receptor was identified in a man between 18 and 29 years old who received the YFV17D yellow fever vaccine. This chain links TRBV2 with TRBJ2-7, with 8 bases that match TRBD1. The CDR3 DNA follows: TGTGCCAGCACCCTGTTTGGACAGGGAGACCAGTACTTC. Protein: CASTLFGQGDQYF.